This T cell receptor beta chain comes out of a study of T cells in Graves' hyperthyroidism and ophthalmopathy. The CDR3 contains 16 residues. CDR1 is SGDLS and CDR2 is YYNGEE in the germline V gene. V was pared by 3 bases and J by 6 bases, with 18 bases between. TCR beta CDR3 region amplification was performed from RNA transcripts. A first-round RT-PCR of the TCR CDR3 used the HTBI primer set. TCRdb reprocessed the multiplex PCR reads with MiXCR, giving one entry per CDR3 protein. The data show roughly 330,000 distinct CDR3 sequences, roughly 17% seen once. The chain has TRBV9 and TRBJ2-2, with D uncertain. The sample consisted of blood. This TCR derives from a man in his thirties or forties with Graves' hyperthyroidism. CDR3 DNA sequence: TGTGCCAGCAGCGGCCACGTTGGAACGCCCCCCGGGGAGCTGTTTTTT. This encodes CASSGHVGTPPGELFF. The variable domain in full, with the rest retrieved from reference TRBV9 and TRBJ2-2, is DSGVTQTPKHLITATGQRVTLRCSPRSGDLSVYWYQQSLDQGLQFLIQYYNGEERAKGNILERFSAQQFPDLHSELNLSSLELGDSALYFCASSGHVGTPPGELFFGEGSRLTVL.